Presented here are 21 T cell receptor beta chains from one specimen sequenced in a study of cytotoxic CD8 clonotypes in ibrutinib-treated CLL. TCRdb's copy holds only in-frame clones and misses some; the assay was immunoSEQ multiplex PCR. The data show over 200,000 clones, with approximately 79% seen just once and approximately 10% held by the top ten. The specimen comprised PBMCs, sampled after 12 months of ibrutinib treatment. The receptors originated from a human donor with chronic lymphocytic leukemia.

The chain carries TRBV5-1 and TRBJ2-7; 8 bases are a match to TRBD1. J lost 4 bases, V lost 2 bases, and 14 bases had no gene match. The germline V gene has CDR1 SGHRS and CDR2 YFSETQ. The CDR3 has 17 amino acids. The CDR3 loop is CASSLQPGGFPEYEQYF. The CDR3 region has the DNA TGCGCCAGCAGCTTACAACCAGGGGGCTTTCCCGAATACGAGCAGTACTTC.

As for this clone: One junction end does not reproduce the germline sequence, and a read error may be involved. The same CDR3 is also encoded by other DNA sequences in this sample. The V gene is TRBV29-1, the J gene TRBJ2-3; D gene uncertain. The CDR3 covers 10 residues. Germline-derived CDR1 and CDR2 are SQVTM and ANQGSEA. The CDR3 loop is CSLHSHTQYF. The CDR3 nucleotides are TGCAGCCTTCACTCGCATACACAGTATTTT.

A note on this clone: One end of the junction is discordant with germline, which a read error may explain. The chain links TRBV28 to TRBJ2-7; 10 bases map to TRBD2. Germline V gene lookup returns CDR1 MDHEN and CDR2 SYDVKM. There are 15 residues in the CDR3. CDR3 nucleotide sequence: TGTGCCAGCACTCACGCTAGCGGGAGCTCCCACGAGCAGTACTTC. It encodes CASTHASGSSHEQYF.

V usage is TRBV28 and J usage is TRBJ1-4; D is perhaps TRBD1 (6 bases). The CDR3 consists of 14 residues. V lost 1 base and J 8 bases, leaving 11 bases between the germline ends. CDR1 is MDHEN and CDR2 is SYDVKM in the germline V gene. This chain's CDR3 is CASSLFRGDEKLFF. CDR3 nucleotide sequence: TGTGCCAGCAGTTTATTCAGGGGCGACGAAAAACTGTTTTTT.

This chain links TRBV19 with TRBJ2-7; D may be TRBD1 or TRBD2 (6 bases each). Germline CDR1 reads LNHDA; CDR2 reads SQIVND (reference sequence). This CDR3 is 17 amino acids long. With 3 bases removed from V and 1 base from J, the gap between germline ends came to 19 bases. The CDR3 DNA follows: TGTGCCAGTAGTATGAGCGGGTGGGGCAGGGGATCCTACGAGCAGTACTTC. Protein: CASSMSGWGRGSYEQYF.

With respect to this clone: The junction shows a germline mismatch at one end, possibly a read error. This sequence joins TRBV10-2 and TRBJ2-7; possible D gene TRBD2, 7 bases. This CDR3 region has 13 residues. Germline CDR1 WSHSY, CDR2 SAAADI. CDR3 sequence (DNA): TGCGCCAGCAAGGGACTACTAGTGCGACAGGTCCATTTC. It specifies CASKGLLVRQVHF.

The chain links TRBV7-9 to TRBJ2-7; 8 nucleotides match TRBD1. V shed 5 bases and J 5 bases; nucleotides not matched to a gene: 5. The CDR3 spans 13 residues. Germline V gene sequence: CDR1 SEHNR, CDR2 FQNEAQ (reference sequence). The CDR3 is CASSRTGQHEQYF. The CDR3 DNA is TGTGCCAGCAGCCGGACAGGGCAGCACGAGCAGTACTTC.

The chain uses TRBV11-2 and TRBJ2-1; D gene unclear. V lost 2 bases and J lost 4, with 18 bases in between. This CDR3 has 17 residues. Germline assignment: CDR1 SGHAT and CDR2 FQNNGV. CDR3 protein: CASSLFSSRAGYNEQFF. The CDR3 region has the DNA TGTGCCAGCAGCTTATTTAGTAGTCGGGCCGGGTACAATGAGCAGTTCTTC.

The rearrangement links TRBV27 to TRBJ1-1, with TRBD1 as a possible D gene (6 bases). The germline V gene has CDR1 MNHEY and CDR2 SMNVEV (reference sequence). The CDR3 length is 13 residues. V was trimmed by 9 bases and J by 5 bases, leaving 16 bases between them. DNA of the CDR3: TGTGCCAGTCAAGGGGGGCGCAGGACTGAAGCTTTCTTT. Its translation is CASQGGRRTEAFF.

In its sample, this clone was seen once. The CDR3 region is CASSPRQTNTEAFF. The DNA for the CDR3 is TGTGCCAGCTCACCGCGACAGACAAACACTGAAGCTTTCTTT. This sequence joins TRBV18 and TRBJ1-1, with a possible D match to TRBD1 (5 bases). Trimming cost V 3 bases and J 2 bases, with 10 bases left between them. CDR1 and CDR2 from the germline V gene are KGHSH and LQKENI. This CDR3 has 14 residues.

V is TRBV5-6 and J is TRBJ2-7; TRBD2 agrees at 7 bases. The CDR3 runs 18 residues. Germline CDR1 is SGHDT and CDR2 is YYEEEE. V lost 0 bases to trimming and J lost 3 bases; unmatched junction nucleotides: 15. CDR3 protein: CASSLGGSSSWGDYEQYF. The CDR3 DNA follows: TGTGCCAGCAGCTTGGGCGGGAGTAGTAGTTGGGGCGACTACGAGCAGTACTTC.

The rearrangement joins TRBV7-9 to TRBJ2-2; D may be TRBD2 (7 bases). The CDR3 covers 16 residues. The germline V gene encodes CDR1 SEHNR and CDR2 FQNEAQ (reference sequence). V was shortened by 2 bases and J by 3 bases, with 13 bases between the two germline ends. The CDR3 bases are TGTGCCAGCAGCTTACGGGGGGCGCAGGACACCGGGGAGCTGTTTTTT. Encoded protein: CASSLRGAQDTGELFF.

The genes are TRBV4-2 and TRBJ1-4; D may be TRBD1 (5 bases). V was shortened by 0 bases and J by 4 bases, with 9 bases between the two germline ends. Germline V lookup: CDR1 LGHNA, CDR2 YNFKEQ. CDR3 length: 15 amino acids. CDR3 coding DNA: TGTGCCAGCAGCCAAGATGGGGGGATTAATGAAAAACTGTTTTTT. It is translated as CASSQDGGINEKLFF.

The CDR3 here is CASSFGVDEQYF. The CDR3 region has the DNA TGTGCCAGCAGCTTCGGTGTGGACGAGCAGTACTTC. This sequence joins TRBV7-2 and TRBJ2-7; D is uncertain. The CDR3 extends over 12 amino acids. V lost 3 bases and J 5 bases, leaving 8 bases between the germline ends. Germline loops: CDR1 SGHTA, CDR2 FQGNSA. Using reference TRBV7-2 and TRBJ2-7 for the parts outside the CDR3, the full variable domain is GAGVSQSPSNKVTEKGKDVELRCDPISGHTALYWYRQSLGQGLEFLIYFQGNSAPDKSGLPSDRFSAERTGGSVSTLTIQRTQQEDSAVYLCASSFGVDEQYFGPGTRLTVT.

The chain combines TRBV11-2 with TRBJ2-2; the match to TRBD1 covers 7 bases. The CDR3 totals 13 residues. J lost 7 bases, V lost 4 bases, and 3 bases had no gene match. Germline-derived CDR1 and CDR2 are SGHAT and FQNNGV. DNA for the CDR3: TGTGCCAGCAGCTCACGGACAGGCGGGGAGCTGTTTTTT. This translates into CASSSRTGGELFF.

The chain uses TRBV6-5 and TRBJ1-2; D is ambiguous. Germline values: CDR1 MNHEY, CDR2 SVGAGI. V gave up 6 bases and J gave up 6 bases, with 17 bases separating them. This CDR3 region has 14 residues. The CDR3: CASRSLGSYNGYTF. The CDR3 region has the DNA TGTGCCAGCAGATCCCTTGGGAGCTACAATGGCTACACCTTC.

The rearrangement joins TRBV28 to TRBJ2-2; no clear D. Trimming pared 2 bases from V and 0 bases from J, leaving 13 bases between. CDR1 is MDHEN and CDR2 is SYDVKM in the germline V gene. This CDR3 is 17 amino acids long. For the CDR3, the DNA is TGTGCCAGCAGTTTAGCAAACAGCAAACCGAACACCGGGGAGCTGTTTTTT. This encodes CASSLANSKPNTGELFF.

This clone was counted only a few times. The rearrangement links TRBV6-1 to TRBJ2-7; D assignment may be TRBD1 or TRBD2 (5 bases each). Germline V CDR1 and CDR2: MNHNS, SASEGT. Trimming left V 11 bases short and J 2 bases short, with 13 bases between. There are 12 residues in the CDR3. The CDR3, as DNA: TGTGCCGGGCGAGGGGACGCCTACGAGCAGTACTTC. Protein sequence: CAGRGDAYEQYF.

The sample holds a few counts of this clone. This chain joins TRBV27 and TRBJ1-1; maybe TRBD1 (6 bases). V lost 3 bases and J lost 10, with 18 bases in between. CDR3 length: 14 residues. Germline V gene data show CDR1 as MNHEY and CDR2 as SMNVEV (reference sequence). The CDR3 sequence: CASSLGQYQGVAFF. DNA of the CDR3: TGTGCCAGCAGTTTGGGACAATACCAAGGGGTAGCTTTCTTT.

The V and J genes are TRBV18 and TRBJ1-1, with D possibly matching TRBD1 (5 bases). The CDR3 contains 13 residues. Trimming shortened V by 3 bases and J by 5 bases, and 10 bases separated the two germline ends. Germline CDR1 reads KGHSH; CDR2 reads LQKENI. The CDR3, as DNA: TGTGCCAGCTCACCGCGGGAGGGGACTGAAGCTTTCTTT. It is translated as CASSPREGTEAFF.

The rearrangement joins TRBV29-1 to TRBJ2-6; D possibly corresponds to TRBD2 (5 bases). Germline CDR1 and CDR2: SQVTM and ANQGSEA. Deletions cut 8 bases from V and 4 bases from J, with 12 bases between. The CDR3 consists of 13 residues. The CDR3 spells CSIGGSGANVLTF. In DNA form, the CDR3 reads TGCAGCATCGGAGGCTCCGGGGCCAACGTCCTGACTTTC. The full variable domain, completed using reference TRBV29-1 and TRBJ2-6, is SAVISQKPSRDICQRGTSLTIQCQVDSQVTMMFWYRQQPGQSLTLIATANQGSEATYESGFVIDKFPISRPNLTFSTLTVSNMSPEDSSIYLCSIGGSGANVLTFGAGSRLTVL.